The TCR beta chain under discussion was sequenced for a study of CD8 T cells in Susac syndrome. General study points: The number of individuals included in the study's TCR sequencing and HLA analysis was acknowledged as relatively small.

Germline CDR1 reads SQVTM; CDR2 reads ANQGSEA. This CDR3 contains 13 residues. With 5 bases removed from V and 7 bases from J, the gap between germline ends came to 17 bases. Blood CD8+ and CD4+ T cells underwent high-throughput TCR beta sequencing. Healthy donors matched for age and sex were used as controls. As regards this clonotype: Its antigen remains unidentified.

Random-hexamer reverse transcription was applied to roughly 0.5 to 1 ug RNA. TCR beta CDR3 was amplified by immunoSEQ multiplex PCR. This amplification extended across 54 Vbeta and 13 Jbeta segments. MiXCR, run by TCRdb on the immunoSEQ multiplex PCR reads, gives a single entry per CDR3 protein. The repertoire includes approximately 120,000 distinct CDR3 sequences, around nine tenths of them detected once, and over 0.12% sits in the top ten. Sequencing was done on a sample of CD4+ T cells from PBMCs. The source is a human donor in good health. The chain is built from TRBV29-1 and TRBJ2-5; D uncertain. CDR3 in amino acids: CSVTKVALRTQYF. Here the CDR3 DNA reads TGCAGCGTTACTAAGGTGGCGCTCCGGACCCAGTACTTC.